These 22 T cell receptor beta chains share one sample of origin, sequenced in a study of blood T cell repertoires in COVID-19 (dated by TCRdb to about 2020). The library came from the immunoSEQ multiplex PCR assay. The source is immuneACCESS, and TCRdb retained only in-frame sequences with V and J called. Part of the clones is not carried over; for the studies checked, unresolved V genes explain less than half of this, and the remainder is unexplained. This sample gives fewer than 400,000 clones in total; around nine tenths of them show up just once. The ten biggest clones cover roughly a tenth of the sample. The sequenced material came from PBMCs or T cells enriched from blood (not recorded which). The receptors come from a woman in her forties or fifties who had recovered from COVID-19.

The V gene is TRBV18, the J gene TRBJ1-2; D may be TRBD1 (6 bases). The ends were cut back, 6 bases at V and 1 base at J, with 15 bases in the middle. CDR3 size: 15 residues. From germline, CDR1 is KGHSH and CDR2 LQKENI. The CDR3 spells CASSNRDKYNYGYTF. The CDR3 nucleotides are TGTGCCAGCTCGAACCGGGACAAGTATAACTATGGCTACACCTTC.

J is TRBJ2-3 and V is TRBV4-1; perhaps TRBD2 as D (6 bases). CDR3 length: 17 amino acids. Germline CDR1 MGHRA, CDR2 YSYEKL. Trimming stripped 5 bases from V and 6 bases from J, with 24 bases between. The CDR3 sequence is CASSNRAVVEGSDTQYF. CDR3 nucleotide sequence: TGCGCCAGCAGCAATAGGGCGGTGGTGGAGGGATCGGATACGCAGTATTTT.

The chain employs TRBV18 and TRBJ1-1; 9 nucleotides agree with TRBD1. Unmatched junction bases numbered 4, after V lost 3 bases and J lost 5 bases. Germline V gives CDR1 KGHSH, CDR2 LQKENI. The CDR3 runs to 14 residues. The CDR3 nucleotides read TGTGCCAGCTCACCGTTAGGACAGGGGACTGAAGCTTTCTTT. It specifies CASSPLGQGTEAFF.

The CDR3 region is CASSLLKPGHQNSPLHF. The CDR3, as DNA: TGTGCCAGCAGTTTACTTAAGCCGGGACACCAAAATTCACCCCTCCACTTT. V is TRBV27 and J is TRBJ1-6; tentatively, D is TRBD1 (6 bases). There are 17 residues in the CDR3. Germline loops: CDR1 MNHEY, CDR2 SMNVEV (reference sequence). Trimming left V 2 bases short and J 7 bases short, with 18 bases between.

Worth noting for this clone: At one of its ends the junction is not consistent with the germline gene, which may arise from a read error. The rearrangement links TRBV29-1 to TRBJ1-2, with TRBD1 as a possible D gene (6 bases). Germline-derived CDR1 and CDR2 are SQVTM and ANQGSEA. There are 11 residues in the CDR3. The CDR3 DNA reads TGCAGCGTTGCCGGTATCAGGGGTTTATTCTTC. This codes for CSVAGIRGLFF.

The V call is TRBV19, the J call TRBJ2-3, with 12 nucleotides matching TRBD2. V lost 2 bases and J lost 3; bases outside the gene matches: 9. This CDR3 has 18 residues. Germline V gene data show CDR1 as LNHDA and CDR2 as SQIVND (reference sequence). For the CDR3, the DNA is TGTGCCAGTAGTATATCGTCTAGCGGGGGGGCCTTGACAGATACGCAGTATTTT. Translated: CASSISSSGGALTDTQYF.

CDR3 DNA: TGTGCCTGGAGATGGGCGGGTAACACCGGGGAGCTGTTTTTT. Protein: CAWRWAGNTGELFF. The chain uses TRBV30 and TRBJ2-2; a weak D match, TRBD2 (5 bases). The V end lost 3 bases, the J end lost 2 bases, and 10 bases lay between the germline ends. Germline CDR1 GTSNPN, CDR2 SVGIG (reference sequence). This CDR3 is 14 amino acids long. The full variable domain, its missing parts supplied by reference TRBV30 and TRBJ2-2, is SQTIHQWPATLVQPVGSPLSLECTVEGTSNPNLYWYRQAAGRGLQLLFYSVGIGQISSEVPQNLSASRPQDRQFILSSKKLLLSDSGFYLCAWRWAGNTGELFFGEGSRLTVL.

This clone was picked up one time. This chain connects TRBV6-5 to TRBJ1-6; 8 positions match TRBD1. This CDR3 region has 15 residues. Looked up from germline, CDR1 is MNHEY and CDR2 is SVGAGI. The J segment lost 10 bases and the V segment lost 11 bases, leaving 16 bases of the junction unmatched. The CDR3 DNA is TGTGCCGGAAACTCAGGTGGACAGGGAACGTCACCCCTCCACTTT. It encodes CAGNSGGQGTSPLHF.

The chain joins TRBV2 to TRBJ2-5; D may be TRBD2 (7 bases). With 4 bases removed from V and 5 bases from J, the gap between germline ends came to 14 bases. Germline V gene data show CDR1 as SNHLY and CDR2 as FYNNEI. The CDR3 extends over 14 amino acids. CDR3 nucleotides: TGTGCCAGCAGTGTGGGCGGGGGCCGGGAGACCCAGTACTTC. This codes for CASSVGGGRETQYF.

DNA of the CDR3: TGCGCCAGCAGCTTCGACATGGAATACACTGAAGCTTTCTTT. This translates into CASSFDMEYTEAFF. The chain joins TRBV5-1 to TRBJ1-1; D ambiguous. The germline V gene encodes CDR1 SGHRS and CDR2 YFSETQ. V lost 2 bases, J lost 3 bases, and 11 bases lay in between. This CDR3 contains 14 residues.

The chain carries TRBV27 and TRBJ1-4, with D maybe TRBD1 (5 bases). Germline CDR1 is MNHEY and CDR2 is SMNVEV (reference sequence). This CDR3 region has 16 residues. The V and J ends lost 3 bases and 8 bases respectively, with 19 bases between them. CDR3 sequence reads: CASSLAGHSLGEKLFF. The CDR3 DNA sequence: TGTGCCAGCAGTTTGGCGGGGCACAGTCTGGGGGAAAAACTGTTTTTT.

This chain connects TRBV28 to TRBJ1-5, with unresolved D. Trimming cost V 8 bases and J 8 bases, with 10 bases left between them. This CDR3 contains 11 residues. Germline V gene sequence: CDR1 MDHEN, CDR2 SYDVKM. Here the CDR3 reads CASGQSKPQHF. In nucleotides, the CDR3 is TGTGCCAGCGGGCAGTCCAAGCCCCAGCATTTT.

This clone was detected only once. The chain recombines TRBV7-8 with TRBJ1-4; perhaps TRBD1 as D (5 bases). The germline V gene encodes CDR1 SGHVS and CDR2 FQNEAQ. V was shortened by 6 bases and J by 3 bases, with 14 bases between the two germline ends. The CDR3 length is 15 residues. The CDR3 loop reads CASSPWGVPNEKLFF. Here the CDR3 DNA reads TGTGCCAGCAGTCCCTGGGGGGTACCTAATGAAAAACTGTTTTTT.

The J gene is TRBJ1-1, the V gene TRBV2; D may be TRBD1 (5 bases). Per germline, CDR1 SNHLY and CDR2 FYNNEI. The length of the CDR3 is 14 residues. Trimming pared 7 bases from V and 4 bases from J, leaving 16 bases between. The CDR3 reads CASTLEGHFTEAFF. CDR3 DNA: TGTGCCAGCACTCTGGAGGGGCACTTCACTGAAGCTTTCTTT.

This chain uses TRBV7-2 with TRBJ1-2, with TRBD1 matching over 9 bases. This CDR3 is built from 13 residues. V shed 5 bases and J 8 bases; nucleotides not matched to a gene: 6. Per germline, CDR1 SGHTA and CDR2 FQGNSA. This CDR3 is CASSQQGAKGYTF. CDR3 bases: TGTGCCAGCAGCCAACAGGGGGCGAAAGGCTACACCTTC.

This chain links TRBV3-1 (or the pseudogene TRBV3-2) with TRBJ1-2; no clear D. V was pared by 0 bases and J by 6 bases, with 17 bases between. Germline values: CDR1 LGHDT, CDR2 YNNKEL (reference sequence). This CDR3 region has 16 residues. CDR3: CASSQDVRQVRHGYTF. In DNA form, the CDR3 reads TGTGCCAGCAGCCAAGATGTCAGGCAGGTTCGACATGGCTACACCTTC.

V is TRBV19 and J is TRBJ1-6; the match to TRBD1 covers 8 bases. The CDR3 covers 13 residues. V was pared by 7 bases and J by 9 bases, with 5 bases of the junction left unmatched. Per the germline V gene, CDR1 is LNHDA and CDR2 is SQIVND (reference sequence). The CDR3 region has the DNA TGTGCCAGTAACGACAGGGGTGGTTCACCCCTCCACTTT. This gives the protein CASNDRGGSPLHF.

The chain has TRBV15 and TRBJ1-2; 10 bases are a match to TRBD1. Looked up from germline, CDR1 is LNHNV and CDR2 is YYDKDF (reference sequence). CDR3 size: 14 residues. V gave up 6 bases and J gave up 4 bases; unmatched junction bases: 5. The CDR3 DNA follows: TGTGCCACCAGACCGGGACAGGGGATCTATGGCTACACCTTC. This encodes CATRPGQGIYGYTF.

Here the CDR3 DNA reads TGCGCCAGCAGCCAAGATGACGGGGTAACTGAAGCTTTCTTT. Its protein is CASSQDDGVTEAFF. This sequence joins TRBV4-3 and TRBJ1-1; D is undetermined. The germline V gene has CDR1 LGHNA and CDR2 YSLEER. This CDR3 has 14 amino acids. Trimming cost V 0 bases and J 5 bases, with 10 bases left between them.

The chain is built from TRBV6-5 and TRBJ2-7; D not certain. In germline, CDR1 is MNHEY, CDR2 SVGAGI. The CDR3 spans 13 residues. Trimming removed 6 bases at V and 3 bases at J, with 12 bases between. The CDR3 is CASSPSLNYEQYF. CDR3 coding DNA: TGTGCCAGCAGCCCAAGTCTAAACTACGAGCAGTACTTC.

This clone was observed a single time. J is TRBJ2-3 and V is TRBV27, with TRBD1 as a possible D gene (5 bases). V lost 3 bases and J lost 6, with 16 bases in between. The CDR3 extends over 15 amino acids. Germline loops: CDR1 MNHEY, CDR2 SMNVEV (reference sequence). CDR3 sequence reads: CASSFSWQGGDTQYF. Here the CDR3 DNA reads TGTGCCAGCAGTTTTTCCTGGCAGGGTGGTGATACGCAGTATTTT.

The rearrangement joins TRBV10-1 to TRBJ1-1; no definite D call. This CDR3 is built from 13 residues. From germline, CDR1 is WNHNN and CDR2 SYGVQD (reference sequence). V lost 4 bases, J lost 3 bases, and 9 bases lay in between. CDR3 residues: CASSAQIYTEAFF. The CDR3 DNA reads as TGCGCCAGCAGTGCACAGATTTACACTGAAGCTTTCTTT.